The T cell receptor (beta chain) described here comes from a study of blood T cells in healthy people across ages. Germline V gene sequence: CDR1 MNHEY, CDR2 SMNVEV (reference sequence). The CDR3 consists of 18 residues. Overall study results and limits: It was held that diversity estimates obtained from one million T cells represented underestimates. Among long-lived donors, naive CD4+ cells were more numerous and diversity higher than in aged donors.

This clonotype was counted once. Its target is unknown. At one of its ends the junction is not consistent with the germline gene, which may arise from a read error. The authors ran a second PCR of 7 to 11 cycles using a sample-barcoded 5' primer and a J-beta primer mix. A template-switch adaptor containing 12 random nucleotides labeled each cDNA molecule. In TCRdb, the 5' RACE reads were re-called with MiXCR into one record per CDR3 protein. Of about 800,000 distinct CDR3 sequences in the sample, less than 60% were seen once. The J gene is TRBJ2-3, the V gene TRBV27; D perhaps matches TRBD2 (6 bases). The source material was blood. The TCR originated in an older man in good health. The CDR3 DNA sequence: TGTGCCAGCAGTTTATACCCTCCGGGAGTGGACTTCACAGATACGCGGTATTTT. Translation: CASSLYPPGVDFTDTRYF.